This T cell receptor beta chain emerged from a study of blood T cells in healthy people across ages. This clonotype occurred a few times. Sample-barcoded 5' priming and a J-beta primer mix drove a second PCR of 7 to 11 cycles. Researchers report that a template-switch adaptor with 12 random nucleotides tagged each cDNA molecule. TCRdb recomputed calls from the 5' RACE reads with MiXCR, one row per CDR3 protein. The sample shows more than 600,000 distinct CDR3 sequences, 25% of them seen only once. The CDR3 covers 14 residues. The germline V gene has CDR1 MNHEY and CDR2 SMNVEV (reference sequence). Trimming pared 0 bases from V and 6 bases from J, leaving 9 bases between. A further study also used this sample, focusing on T cells of mothers and their children. As reported in that work: In this cohort, donors were three healthy Caucasian mothers plus their six children. Microchimeric T cell clones that persisted were not detected.

Sequencing was performed on blood. The gene calls are TRBV27 and TRBJ1-5; D unclear. The TCR sequence derives from a boy aged 5 to 17 in good health. The DNA for the CDR3 is TGTGCCAGCAGTTTATCGTTAGGGTTTCAGCCCCAGCATTTT. Translation gives CASSLSLGFQPQHF.